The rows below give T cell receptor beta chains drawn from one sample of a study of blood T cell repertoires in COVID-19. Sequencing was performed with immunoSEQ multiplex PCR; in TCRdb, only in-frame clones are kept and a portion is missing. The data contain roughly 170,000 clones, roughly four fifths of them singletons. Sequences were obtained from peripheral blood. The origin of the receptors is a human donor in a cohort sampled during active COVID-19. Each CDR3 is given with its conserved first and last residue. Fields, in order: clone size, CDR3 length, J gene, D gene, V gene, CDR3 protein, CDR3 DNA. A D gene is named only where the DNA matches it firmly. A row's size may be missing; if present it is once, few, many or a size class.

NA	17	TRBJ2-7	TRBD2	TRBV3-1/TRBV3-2	CASSQMLAGAHLYEQYF	TGTGCCAGCAGCCAAATGCTAGCGGGGGCCCACCTCTACGAGCAGTACTTC
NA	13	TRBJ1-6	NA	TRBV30	CAWSVQEGSPLHF	TGTGCCTGGAGTGTACAGGAGGGTTCACCCCTCCACTTT
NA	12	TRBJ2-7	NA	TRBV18	CASSLPPYEQYF	TGTGCCAGCTCACTCCCTCCCTACGAGCAGTACTTC
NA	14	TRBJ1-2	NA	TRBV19	CASSRQTLNYGYTF	TGTGCCAGTAGTAGACAGACATTGAACTATGGCTACACCTTC
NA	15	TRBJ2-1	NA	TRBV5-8	CASSLGTGWNNEQFF	TGTGCCAGCAGCTTGGGTACAGGGTGGAACAATGAGCAGTTCTTC
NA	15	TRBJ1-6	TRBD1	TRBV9	CASSVAGQGRGPLHF	TGTGCCAGCAGCGTAGCGGGACAGGGTCGCGGACCCCTCCACTTT
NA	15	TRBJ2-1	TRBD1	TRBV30	CAWSVPWGQGNEQFF	TGTGCCTGGAGTGTACCCTGGGGACAGGGGAATGAGCAGTTCTTC
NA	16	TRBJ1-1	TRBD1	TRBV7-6	CASSHLQGRQRAEAFF	TGTGCCAGCAGCCATCTACAGGGGAGACAACGTGCTGAAGCTTTCTTT
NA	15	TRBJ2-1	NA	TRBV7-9	CASSLVQGSYNEQFF	TGTGCCAGCAGCTTAGTACAGGGCTCCTACAATGAGCAGTTCTTC
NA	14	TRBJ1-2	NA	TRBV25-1	CASSEFTANYGYTF	TGTGCCAGCAGTGAATTTACGGCTAACTATGGCTACACCTTC
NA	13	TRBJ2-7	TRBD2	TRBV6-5	CASSQLERGEQYF	TGTGCCAGCAGTCAACTGGAGCGGGGCGAGCAGTACTTC
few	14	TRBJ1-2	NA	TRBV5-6	CASSLGVGTDGYTF	TGTGCCAGCAGCTTGGGTGTCGGGACTGACGGCTACACCTTC
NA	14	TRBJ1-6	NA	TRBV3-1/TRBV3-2	CASSHSGGRSPLHF	TGTGCCAGCAGCCACTCCGGGGGAAGGTCACCCCTCCACTTT
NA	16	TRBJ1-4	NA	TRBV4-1	CASSQRLWGVDEKLFF	TGCGCCAGCAGCCAACGGCTTTGGGGGGTGGATGAAAAACTGTTTTTT
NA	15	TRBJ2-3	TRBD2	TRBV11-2	CASSFAGGGTDTQYF	TGTGCCAGCAGCTTTGCGGGGGGCGGCACAGATACGCAGTATTTT
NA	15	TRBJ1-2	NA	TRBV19	CASSIGLGGAYGYTF	TGTGCCAGTAGTATAGGTCTCGGAGGGGCCTATGGCTACACCTTC
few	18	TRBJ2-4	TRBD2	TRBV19	CASSTRPGTSGGWYIQYF	TGTGCCAGTAGTACCCGCCCCGGGACTAGCGGGGGATGGTACATTCAGTACTTC
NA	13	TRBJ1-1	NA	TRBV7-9	CASSSVEDTEAFF	TGTGCCAGCAGTTCAGTAGAGGACACTGAAGCTTTCTTT
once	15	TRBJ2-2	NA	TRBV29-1	CSVMGGGRGTGELFF	TGCAGCGTCATGGGAGGGGGGCGCGGCACCGGGGAGCTGTTTTTT
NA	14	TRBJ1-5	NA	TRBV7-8	CASSLAGRDQPQHF	TGTGCCAGCAGCTTAGCGGGCAGAGATCAGCCCCAGCATTTT
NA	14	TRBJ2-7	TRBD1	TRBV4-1	CASSQDRGTYEQYF	TGCGCCAGCAGCCAAGACAGGGGGACCTACGAGCAGTACTTC
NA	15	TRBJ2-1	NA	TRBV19	CATPAESTSLREQFF	TGTGCCACCCCGGCGGAATCCACCTCTCTGAGAGAGCAGTTCTTC
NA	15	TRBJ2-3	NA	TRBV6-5	CASRGVGGNTDTQYF	TGTGCCAGCCGGGGTGTCGGGGGAAACACAGATACGCAGTATTTT
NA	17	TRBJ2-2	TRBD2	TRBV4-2	CASSQGLAGGSTGELFF	TGTGCCAGCAGCCAGGGTCTAGCGGGGGGAAGCACCGGGGAGCTGTTTTTT
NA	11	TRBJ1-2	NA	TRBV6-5	CATKNRWGYTF	TGTGCCACCAAAAATCGGTGGGGCTACACCTTC
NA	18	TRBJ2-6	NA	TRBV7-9	CASSLAEGALTGANVLTF	TGTGCCAGCAGCTTAGCGGAGGGGGCCCTGACAGGGGCCAACGTCCTGACTTTC
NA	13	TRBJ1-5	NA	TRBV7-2	CASSLSRNQPQHF	TGTGCCAGCAGCTTATCTAGAAATCAGCCCCAGCATTTT
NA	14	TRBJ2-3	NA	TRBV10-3	CAISEGFSTDTQYF	TGTGCCATCAGTGAGGGCTTCAGCACAGATACGCAGTATTTT
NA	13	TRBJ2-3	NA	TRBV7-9	CASSSQGGGLQYF	TGTGCCAGCAGCTCTCAGGGGGGTGGTTTGCAGTATTTT
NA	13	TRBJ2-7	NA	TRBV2	CASSPEMRGEQYF	TGTGCCAGCAGCCCGGAGATGCGTGGCGAGCAGTACTTC